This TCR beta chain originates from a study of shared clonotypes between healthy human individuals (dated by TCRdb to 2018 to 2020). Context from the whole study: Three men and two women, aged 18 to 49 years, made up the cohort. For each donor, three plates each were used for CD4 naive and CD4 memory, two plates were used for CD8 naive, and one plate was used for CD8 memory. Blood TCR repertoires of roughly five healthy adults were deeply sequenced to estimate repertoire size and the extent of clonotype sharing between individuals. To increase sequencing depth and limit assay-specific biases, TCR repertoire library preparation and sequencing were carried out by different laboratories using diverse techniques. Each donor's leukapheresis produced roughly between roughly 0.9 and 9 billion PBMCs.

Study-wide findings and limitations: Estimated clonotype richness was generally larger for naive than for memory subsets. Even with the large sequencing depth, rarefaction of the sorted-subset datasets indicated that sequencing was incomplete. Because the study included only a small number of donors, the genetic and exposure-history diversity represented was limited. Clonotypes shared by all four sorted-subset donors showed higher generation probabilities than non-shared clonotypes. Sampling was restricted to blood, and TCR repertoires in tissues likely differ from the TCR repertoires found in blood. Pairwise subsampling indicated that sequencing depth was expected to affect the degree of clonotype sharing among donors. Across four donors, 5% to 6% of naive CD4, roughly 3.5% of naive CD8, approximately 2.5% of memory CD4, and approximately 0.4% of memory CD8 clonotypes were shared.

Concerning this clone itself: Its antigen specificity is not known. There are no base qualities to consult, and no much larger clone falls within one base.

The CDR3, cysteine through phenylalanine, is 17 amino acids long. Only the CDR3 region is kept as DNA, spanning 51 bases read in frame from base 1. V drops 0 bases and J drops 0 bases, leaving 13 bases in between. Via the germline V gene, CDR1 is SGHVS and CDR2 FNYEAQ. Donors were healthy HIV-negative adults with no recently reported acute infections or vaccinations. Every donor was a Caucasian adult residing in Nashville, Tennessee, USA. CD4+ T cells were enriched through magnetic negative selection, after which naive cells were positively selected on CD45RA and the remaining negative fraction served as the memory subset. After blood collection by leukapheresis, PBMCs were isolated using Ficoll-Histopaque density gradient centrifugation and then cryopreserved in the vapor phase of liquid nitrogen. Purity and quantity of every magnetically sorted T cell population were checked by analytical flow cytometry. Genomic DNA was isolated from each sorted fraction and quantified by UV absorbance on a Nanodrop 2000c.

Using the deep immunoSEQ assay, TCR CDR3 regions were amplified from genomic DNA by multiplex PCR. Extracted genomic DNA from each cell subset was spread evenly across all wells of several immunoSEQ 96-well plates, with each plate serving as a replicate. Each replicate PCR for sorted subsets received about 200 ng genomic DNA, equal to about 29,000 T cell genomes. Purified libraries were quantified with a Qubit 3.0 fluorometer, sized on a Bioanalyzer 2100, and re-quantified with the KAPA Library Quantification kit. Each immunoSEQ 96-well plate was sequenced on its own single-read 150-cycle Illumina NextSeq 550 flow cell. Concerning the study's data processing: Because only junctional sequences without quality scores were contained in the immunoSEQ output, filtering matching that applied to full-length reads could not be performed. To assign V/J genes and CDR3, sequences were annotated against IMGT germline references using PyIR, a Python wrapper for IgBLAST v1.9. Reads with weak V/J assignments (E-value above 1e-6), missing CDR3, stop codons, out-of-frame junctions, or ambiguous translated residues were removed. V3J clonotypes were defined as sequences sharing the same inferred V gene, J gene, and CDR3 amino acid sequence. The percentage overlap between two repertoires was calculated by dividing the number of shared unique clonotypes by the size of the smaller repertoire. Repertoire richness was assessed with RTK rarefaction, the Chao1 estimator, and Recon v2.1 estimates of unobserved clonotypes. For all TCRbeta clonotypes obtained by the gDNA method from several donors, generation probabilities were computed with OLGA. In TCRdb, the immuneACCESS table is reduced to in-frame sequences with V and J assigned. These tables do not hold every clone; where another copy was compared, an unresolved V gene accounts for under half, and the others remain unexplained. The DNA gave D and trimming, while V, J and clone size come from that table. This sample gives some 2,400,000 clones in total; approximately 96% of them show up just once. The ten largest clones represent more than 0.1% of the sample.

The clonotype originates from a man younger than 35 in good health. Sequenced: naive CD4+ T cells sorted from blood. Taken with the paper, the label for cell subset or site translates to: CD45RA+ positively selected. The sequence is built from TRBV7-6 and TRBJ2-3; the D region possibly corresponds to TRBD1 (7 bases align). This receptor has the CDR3 CASSLAPRGASTDTQYF. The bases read TGTGCCAGCAGCTTAGCCCCCAGGGGGGCCAGCACAGATACGCAGTATTTT.